This T cell receptor beta chain was obtained from a study of blood T cells in healthy people across ages. At least 6 million PBMCs were isolated per sample. This clonotype was detected once. Alongside a J-beta primer mix, a sample-barcoded 5' primer served in a second PCR lasting about 7 to 11 cycles. Each sample provided no less than 2.5 million CDR3-containing paired-end reads. Via MiXCR, TCRdb re-called the 5' RACE reads, giving one row per CDR3 protein. The repertoire includes about 1.8 million distinct CDR3 sequences, about 50% of them detected once, and over 2% sits in the top ten. This receptor was obtained from a woman aged 40 to 49 in good health. Sequenced input: blood.

The chain's CDR3 is CASSFQGLAAYEQYF. Written as DNA, the CDR3 is TGTGCCAGCAGTTTTCAGGGACTAGCCGCCTACGAGCAGTACTTC. This rearrangement joins TRBV6-5 to TRBJ2-7; TRBD2 agrees at 9 bases. Germline-derived CDR1 and CDR2 are MNHEY and SVGAGI. CDR3 length: 15 residues. V was clipped by 4 bases and J by 2 bases; unmatched bases: 6.